This T cell receptor beta chain was retrieved from a study of cytomegalovirus exposure and HLA in healthy donors. Study in general: Out of 150 million to 200 million T cells, an earlier analysis found fewer than 140 million unique TCR beta sequences in total.

Researchers ran the PCR with 60 Vbeta and 13 Jbeta primers. Using immunoSEQ multiplex PCR, the repertoire was profiled, and TCRdb retains in-frame clones only, with some absent. Of 150,000 to 200,000 clones detected, more than 75% appear once; the ten largest clones hold about 2.5%. V lost 0 bases and J lost 0, with 14 bases in between. Germline assignment: CDR1 ENHRY and CDR2 SYGVKD. The CDR3 spans 17 residues. V is TRBV10-3 and J is TRBJ1-1; tentatively, D is TRBD1 (6 bases). The TCR comes from a woman aged 25-40 years in good health and CMV-seropositive. The source material was PBMCs. The CDR3 here is CAISESGGGRMNTEAFF. CDR3 DNA: TGTGCCATCAGTGAGTCGGGCGGGGGGCGCATGAACACTGAAGCTTTCTTT.